Following are 16 T cell receptor beta chains from one sample sequenced in a study of human thymus T cells. Repertoires were generated with immunoSEQ multiplex PCR, while TCRdb's copy carries only in-frame clones and drops some. Of some 80,000 clones in the sample, roughly 97% were seen once. Corrective heart surgery yielded resections, and these provided the thymus tissue. The sequencing input was thymus tissue. The receptors come from a boy in the first two years of life with a congenital heart defect but otherwise immunologically healthy.

The J gene is TRBJ1-2, the V gene TRBV28, with 8 bases aligning to TRBD1. J gave up 6 bases and V 5 bases, and 17 bases lay outside the gene matches. This CDR3 is 17 amino acids long. In germline, CDR1 is MDHEN, CDR2 SYDVKM. For the CDR3, the DNA is TGTGCCAGCAGTCCATACAGGGGGAAGAGGTTTAAGAATGGCTACACCTTC. Translated: CASSPYRGKRFKNGYTF.

The chain uses TRBV7-9 and TRBJ1-3; TRBD1 agrees at 10 bases. The CDR3 loop spans 17 amino acids. The J segment lost 2 bases and the V segment lost 11 bases, leaving 15 bases of the junction unmatched. Germline values: CDR1 SEHNR, CDR2 FQNEAQ (reference sequence). DNA for the CDR3: TGTGCCGGGGGGGACAGGGGAACCACTGGTACTGGAAACACCATATATTTT. This codes for CAGGDRGTTGTGNTIYF.

The V gene is TRBV20-1, the J gene TRBJ2-5; D is ambiguous. With 4 bases removed from V and 5 bases from J, the gap between germline ends came to 5 bases. Germline V gene sequence: CDR1 DFQATT, CDR2 SNEGSKA (reference sequence). The CDR3 covers 10 residues. The CDR3 DNA reads TGCAGTGCTATGCTGGAGACCCAGTACTTC. Translating gives CSAMLETQYF.

The chain recombines TRBV7-2 with TRBJ2-7; D call uncertain. V was cut by 5 bases and J by 1 base, with 18 bases left in between. This CDR3 contains 16 residues. CDR1 SGHTA and CDR2 FQGNSA come from the germline V gene. This CDR3 reads CASSHWALAPSYEQYF. The CDR3 nucleotides are TGTGCCAGCAGCCACTGGGCCCTCGCGCCTTCCTACGAGCAGTACTTC.

The chain combines TRBV15 with TRBJ2-2, with 7 bases fitting TRBD1. The CDR3 sequence is 14 residues long. Losses at the gene ends were 6 bases for V and 6 bases for J; bases not matched to a gene: 7. Germline CDR1 is LNHNV and CDR2 is YYDKDF (reference sequence). CDR3 nucleotide sequence: TGTGCCACCAGGGAGACAGGGAGACCCGGGGAGCTGTTTTTT. Protein product: CATRETGRPGELFF.

The genes are TRBV7-8 and TRBJ1-2, with D perhaps matching TRBD1 (5 bases). Trimming took 5 bases from V and 6 from J, leaving 13 bases between them. CDR1 is SGHVS and CDR2 is FQNEAQ in the germline V gene. This CDR3 is 13 amino acids long. The CDR3: CASSPDGTHGYTF. DNA for the CDR3: TGTGCCAGCAGCCCGGACGGGACGCATGGCTACACCTTC.

The chain employs TRBV6-4 and TRBJ2-1, with 7 bases that match TRBD2. This CDR3 is 15 amino acids long. CDR1 and CDR2 (germline): MRHNA, SNTAGT. The V segment lost 0 bases and the J segment 5 bases; nucleotides outside the gene matches: 4. This CDR3 reads CASSDSRAGNNEQFF. CDR3 nucleotides: TGTGCCAGCAGTGACTCGAGAGCGGGGAACAATGAGCAGTTCTTC.

V gene TRBV14 combines with J gene TRBJ2-6, with D perhaps matching TRBD1 or TRBD2 (6 bases each). CDR1 is SGHDN, CDR2 FVKESK, per germline. The CDR3 runs 24 residues. The V end lost 2 bases, the J end lost 0 bases, and 32 bases lay between the germline ends. Here the CDR3 reads CASSQLRLGGGNGEVDSGANVLTF. In nucleotides, the CDR3 is TGTGCCAGCAGCCAACTACGATTAGGAGGGGGTAACGGAGAAGTTGACTCTGGGGCCAACGTCCTGACTTTC.

The V and J genes are TRBV30 and TRBJ1-1; 7 bases match TRBD1. Per germline, CDR1 GTSNPN and CDR2 SVGIG (reference sequence). V lost 1 base, J lost 5 bases, and 10 bases stayed unmatched. CDR3 length: 15 residues. The CDR3, as DNA: TGTGCCTGGAGTGAGGGGGCCCTGGGGCAGACTGAAGCTTTCTTT. Amino acid sequence: CAWSEGALGQTEAFF.

The count of this clone is one. This sequence joins TRBV7-2 and TRBJ1-1; D possibly corresponds to TRBD1 (6 bases). V was shortened by 5 bases and J by 8 bases, with 9 bases between the two germline ends. The CDR3 sequence is 11 residues long. The germline CDR1 and CDR2 sequences are SGHTA and FQGNSA. Written as DNA, the CDR3 is TGTGCCAGCAGCCCCGACAGGGAAGCTTTCTTT. It yields the protein CASSPDREAFF.

The DNA of the CDR3 is TGCGCCAGCAGCTTAAATGAGCAGTTCTTC. This translates into CASSLNEQFF. The J gene is TRBJ2-1, the V gene TRBV10-2; no firm D call. V was clipped by 6 bases and J by 7 bases, with 4 bases between them. The CDR3 length is 10 residues. From germline, CDR1 is WSHSY and CDR2 SAAADI.

This chain's CDR3 is CASSQEASSGYTF. The CDR3 DNA is TGTGCCAGCAGCCAGGAGGCGTCATCCGGCTACACCTTC. V is TRBV5-6 and J is TRBJ1-2, with D hard to call. Looked up from germline, CDR1 is SGHDT and CDR2 is YYEEEE. CDR3 length: 13 residues. With 4 bases removed from V and 8 bases from J, the gap between germline ends came to 15 bases. Full variable domain (rest looked up from reference TRBV5-6 and TRBJ1-2): DAGVTQSPTHLIKTRGQQVTLRCSPKSGHDTVSWYQQALGQGPQFIFQYYEEEERQRGNFPDRFSGHQFPNYSSELNVNALLLGDSALYLCASSQEASSGYTFGSGTRLTVV.

For this clone: At one of its ends the junction is not consistent with the germline gene, which may arise from a read error. The rearrangement links TRBV4-1 to TRBJ1-1; D unresolved. The CDR3 runs 18 residues. The germline CDR1 and CDR2 sequences are MGHRA and YSYEKL. CDR3 bases: TGCGCCAGCAGCCAAGATTTATCGGGTGGGCGGAGGAACGCTGAAGCTTTCTTT. It specifies CASSQDLSGGRRNAEAFF.

This sequence joins TRBV18 and TRBJ2-2; a weak D match, TRBD1 (6 bases). Germline-derived CDR1 and CDR2 are KGHSH and LQKENI. V dropped 0 bases and J dropped 7 bases, with 18 bases sitting between them. There are 17 residues in the CDR3. The DNA for the CDR3 is TGTGCCAGCTCACCACCAGCAGGGGTGGACGGGATCGGGGAGCTGTTTTTT. Translated: CASSPPAGVDGIGELFF.

This rearrangement joins TRBV10-1 to TRBJ2-2; no definite D call. Germline CDR1 reads WNHNN; CDR2 reads SYGVQD (reference sequence). Between the trimmed V and J ends, which lost 0 bases and 1 base, there was a span of 3 bases. CDR3 length: 14 residues. In DNA, the CDR3 is TGCGCCAGCAGTGAGTCAGAGAACACCGGGGAGCTGTTTTTT. Residues: CASSESENTGELFF.

The genes are TRBV6-5 and TRBJ2-2, with a possible D match to TRBD2 (6 bases). CDR1 is MNHEY, CDR2 SVGAGI, per germline. The CDR3 loop spans 15 amino acids. V shed 2 bases and J shed 0 bases, with 7 bases lying between them. The CDR3 here is CASSYAGSNTGELFF. The CDR3 bases are TGTGCCAGCAGTTACGCGGGGTCGAACACCGGGGAGCTGTTTTTT.